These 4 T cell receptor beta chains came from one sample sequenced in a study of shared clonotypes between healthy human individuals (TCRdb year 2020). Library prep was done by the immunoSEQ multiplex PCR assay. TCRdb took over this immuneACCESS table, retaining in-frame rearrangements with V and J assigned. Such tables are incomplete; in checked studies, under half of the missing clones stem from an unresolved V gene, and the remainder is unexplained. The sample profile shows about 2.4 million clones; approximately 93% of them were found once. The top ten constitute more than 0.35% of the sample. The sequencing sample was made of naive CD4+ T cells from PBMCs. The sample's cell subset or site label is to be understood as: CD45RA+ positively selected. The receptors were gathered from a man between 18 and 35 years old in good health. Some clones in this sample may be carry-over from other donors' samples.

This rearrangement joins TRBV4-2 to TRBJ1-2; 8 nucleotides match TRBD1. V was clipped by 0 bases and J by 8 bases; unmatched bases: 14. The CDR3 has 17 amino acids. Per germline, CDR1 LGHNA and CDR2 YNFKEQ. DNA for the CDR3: TGTGCCAGCAGCCAAGATGGGGTGGGGCAGGGGGCTCGAGGCTACACCTTC. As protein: CASSQDGVGQGARGYTF.

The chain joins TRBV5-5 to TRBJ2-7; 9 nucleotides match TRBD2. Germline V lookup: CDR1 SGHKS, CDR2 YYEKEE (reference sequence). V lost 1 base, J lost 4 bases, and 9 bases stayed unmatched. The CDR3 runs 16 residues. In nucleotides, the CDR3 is TGTGCCAGCAGCTTGTTCGTAGCGGGAGTCTATTACGAGCAGTACTTC. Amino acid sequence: CASSLFVAGVYYEQYF. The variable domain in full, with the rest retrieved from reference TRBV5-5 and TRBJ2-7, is DAGVTQSPTHLIKTRGQQVTLRCSPISGHKSVSWYQQVLGQGPQFIFQYYEKEERGRGNFPDRFSARQFPNYSSELNVNALLLGDSALYLCASSLFVAGVYYEQYFGPGTRLTVT.

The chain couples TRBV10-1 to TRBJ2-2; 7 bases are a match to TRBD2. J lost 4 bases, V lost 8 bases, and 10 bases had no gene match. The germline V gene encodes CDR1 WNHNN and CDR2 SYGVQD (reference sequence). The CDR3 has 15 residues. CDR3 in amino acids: CASVVGGDGTGELFF. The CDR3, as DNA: TGCGCCAGCGTCGTGGGGGGGGATGGCACCGGGGAGCTGTTTTTT.

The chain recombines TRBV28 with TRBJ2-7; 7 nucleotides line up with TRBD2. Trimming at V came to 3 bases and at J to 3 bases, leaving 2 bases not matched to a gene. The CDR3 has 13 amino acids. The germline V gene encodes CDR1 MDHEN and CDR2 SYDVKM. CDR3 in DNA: TGTGCCAGCAGTTTGCGGGGGTACTACGAGCAGTACTTC. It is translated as CASSLRGYYEQYF.